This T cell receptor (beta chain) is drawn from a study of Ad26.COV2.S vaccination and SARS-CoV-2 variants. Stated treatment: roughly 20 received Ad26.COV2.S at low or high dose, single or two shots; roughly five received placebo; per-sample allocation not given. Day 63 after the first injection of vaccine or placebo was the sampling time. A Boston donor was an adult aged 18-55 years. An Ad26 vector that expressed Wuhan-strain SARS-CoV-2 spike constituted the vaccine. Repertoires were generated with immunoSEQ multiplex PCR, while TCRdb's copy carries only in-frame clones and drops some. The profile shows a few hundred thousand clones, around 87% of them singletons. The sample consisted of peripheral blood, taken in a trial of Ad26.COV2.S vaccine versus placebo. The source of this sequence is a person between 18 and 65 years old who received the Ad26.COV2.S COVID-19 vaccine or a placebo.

For the CDR3, the DNA is TGTGCCAGCAGCCGTAACCAGGGCGATGAGCAGTTCTTC. This gives the protein CASSRNQGDEQFF. The genes are TRBV11-3 and TRBJ2-1, with a tentative D call TRBD1 (5 bases). This CDR3 has 13 amino acids. The germline gives CDR1 SGHNT, CDR2 YENEEA. V lost 5 bases, J lost 8 bases, and 13 bases lay in between.